Listed here are 22 T cell receptor beta chains from one sample, sequenced in a study of blood T cell repertoires in COVID-19. Some clones are missing from TCRdb's copy, which holds only in-frame ones; the method was immunoSEQ multiplex PCR. The data show over 200,000 clones, 84% seen once. Input material: PBMCs or T cells enriched from blood (not recorded which). Source of these receptors: a man aged 55 to 69 who had recovered from COVID-19.

The CDR3 protein is CASRIQGMAGGATQYF. In nucleotides, the CDR3 is TGTGCCAGCAGGATCCAGGGGATGGCGGGGGGAGCGACCCAGTACTTC. V gene TRBV2 combines with J gene TRBJ2-5; 8 nucleotides agree with TRBD2. Germline CDR1 reads SNHLY; CDR2 reads FYNNEI. The V gene end was trimmed by 6 bases and the J gene end by 7 bases; junction bases not matched to a gene: 16. CDR3 length: 16 residues.

The DNA of the CDR3 is TGTGCCAGCAGTGAAGCGGGAGGGGCTGGAAACACCATATATTTT. This codes for CASSEAGGAGNTIYF. V is TRBV2 and J is TRBJ1-3, with D perhaps matching TRBD1 (5 bases). Trimming pared 0 bases from V and 2 bases from J, leaving 8 bases between. The CDR3 contains 15 residues. The germline gives CDR1 SNHLY, CDR2 FYNNEI.

CDR3 sequence: CASSLTSTSGGAKTQYF. CDR3 nucleotide sequence: TGTGCCAGCAGCTTAACGTCGACTAGCGGGGGGGCGAAGACCCAGTACTTC. The J gene is TRBJ2-5, the V gene TRBV7-3; 14 nucleotides match TRBD2. This CDR3 contains 17 residues. Trimming took 0 bases from V and 6 from J; bases not matched to a gene: 6. The germline gives CDR1 SGHTA, CDR2 FQGTGA.

About this clone itself: Other DNA sequences in the sample encode the same CDR3. J is TRBJ2-7 and V is TRBV18, with a possible D match to TRBD2 (6 bases). With 3 bases removed from V and 3 bases from J, the gap between germline ends came to 6 bases. The CDR3 spans 12 residues. From germline, CDR1 is KGHSH and CDR2 LQKENI. DNA of the CDR3: TGTGCCAGCTCACCGGGGGGCTACGAGCAGTACTTC. Translation gives CASSPGGYEQYF.

The rearrangement joins TRBV5-8 to TRBJ1-2; possibly TRBD1 for D (5 bases). Trimming removed 0 bases at V and 6 bases at J, with 24 bases between. The germline V gene has CDR1 SGHTS and CDR2 YDEGEE. The CDR3 totals 18 residues. In nucleotides, the CDR3 is TGTGCCAGCAGCTTGGATCCAGGGACGAGCGGGCTTATCCATGGCTACACCTTC. Its protein product is CASSLDPGTSGLIHGYTF.

This rearrangement joins TRBV5-8 to TRBJ1-2; D remains unclear. The germline V gene encodes CDR1 SGHTS and CDR2 YDEGEE. The CDR3 has 14 residues. With 1 base removed from V and 4 bases from J, the gap between germline ends came to 11 bases. CDR3 DNA: TGTGCCAGCAGCTTGTCACAGCACGTCTATGGCTACACCTTC. Protein sequence: CASSLSQHVYGYTF.

This chain uses TRBV24-1 with TRBJ2-1, with D possibly matching TRBD1 (6 bases). The germline gives CDR1 KGHDR, CDR2 SFDVKD. The CDR3 runs to 16 residues. V was clipped by 5 bases and J by 3 bases, with 16 bases between them. CDR3 bases: TGTGCCACCAGTGGTGGGGACAAAAAAAACTACAATGAGCAGTTCTTC. Translating it yields CATSGGDKKNYNEQFF.

The V gene is TRBV12-3 or TRBV12-4, the J gene TRBJ2-1, with TRBD1 matching 7 bases. This CDR3 contains 13 residues. V dropped 4 bases and J dropped 10; count of bases not matched to a gene: 7. The CDR3 here is CASSWQGVREQFF. The DNA of the CDR3 is TGTGCCAGCAGTTGGCAGGGGGTTAGAGAGCAGTTCTTC.

This clone has just one count. This sequence joins TRBV19 and TRBJ2-1, with 12 bases fitting TRBD2. Germline V CDR1 and CDR2: LNHDA, SQIVND (reference sequence). The trim removed 6 bases at V and 5 bases at J, leaving 8 bases unmatched. The CDR3 consists of 16 residues. CDR3 coding DNA: TGTGCCAGTAGCCCTTCGAGGACTAGCGGGAACAATGAGCAGTTCTTC. It encodes CASSPSRTSGNNEQFF. The complete variable domain, with remaining parts taken from reference TRBV19 and TRBJ2-1, reads DGGITQSPKYLFRKEGQNVTLSCEQNLNHDAMYWYRQDPGQGLRLIYYSQIVNDFQKGDIAEGYSVSREKKESFPLTVTSAQKNPTAFYLCASSPSRTSGNNEQFFGPGTRLTVL.

The chain joins TRBV11-3 to TRBJ2-3; 8 nucleotides match TRBD2. The germline V gene encodes CDR1 SGHNT and CDR2 YENEEA. This CDR3 comprises 16 residues. Trimming cost V 4 bases and J 2 bases; bases outside gene matches: 8. The CDR3 here is CASSSGRGGVTDTQYF. For the CDR3, the DNA is TGTGCCAGCAGCTCCGGGAGGGGGGGGGTCACAGATACGCAGTATTTT.

This clone was observed a single time. The CDR3 loop is CASSLRRGLNEKLFF. DNA for the CDR3: TGTGCCAGCAGCCTGCGAAGGGGCCTTAATGAAAAACTGTTTTTT. This chain connects TRBV6-5 to TRBJ1-4; possible D gene TRBD1, 5 bases. Germline loops: CDR1 MNHEY, CDR2 SVGAGI. The CDR3 spans 15 residues. V lost 6 bases, J lost 4 bases, and 15 bases lay in between.

The V call is TRBV14, the J call TRBJ1-1; D gene uncertain. Between the trimmed V and J ends, which lost 0 bases and 4 bases, there was a span of 9 bases. Germline V gene sequence: CDR1 SGHDN, CDR2 FVKESK. This CDR3 is 14 amino acids long. The DNA of the CDR3 is TGTGCCAGCAGCCAAGACGGGGAGGGCACTGAAGCTTTCTTT. Protein: CASSQDGEGTEAFF. The full variable domain, rest sourced from reference TRBV14 and TRBJ1-1, is EAGVTQFPSHSVIEKGQTVTLRCDPISGHDNLYWYRRVMGKEIKFLLHFVKESKQDESGMPNNRFLAERTGGTYSTLKVQPAELEDSGVYFCASSQDGEGTEAFFGQGTRLTVV.

The rearrangement joins TRBV24-1 to TRBJ2-5, with TRBD2 as a possible D gene (6 bases). Germline CDR1 KGHDR, CDR2 SFDVKD. V gave up 4 bases and J gave up 5 bases, with 19 bases separating them. This CDR3 contains 16 residues. CDR3 protein: CATSDPTEGLKETQYF. The CDR3 nucleotides read TGTGCCACCAGTGACCCTACGGAGGGCTTGAAGGAGACCCAGTACTTC.

A few counts support this clone. The chain links TRBV6-1 to TRBJ2-7; 12 positions match TRBD2. V dropped 2 bases and J dropped 5; count of bases not matched to a gene: 10. The CDR3 totals 17 residues. Germline loops: CDR1 MNHNS, CDR2 SASEGT. The CDR3 nucleotides read TGTGCCAGCAGTGAACATCTAGCGGGGGGGCCTGTCCACGAGCAGTACTTC. The encoded protein is CASSEHLAGGPVHEQYF.

The V and J genes are TRBV7-6 and TRBJ1-6; D is uncertain. Per germline, CDR1 SGHVS and CDR2 FNYEAQ. The CDR3 totals 18 residues. V was cut by 1 base and J by 0 bases, with 13 bases left in between. The CDR3 loop is CASSLEAARSSYNSPLHF. The DNA for the CDR3 is TGTGCCAGCAGCTTAGAGGCAGCGAGGAGCTCCTATAATTCACCCCTCCACTTT.

The V call is TRBV7-2, the J call TRBJ1-4; possible D gene TRBD1, 6 bases. Germline values: CDR1 SGHTA, CDR2 FQGNSA. Trimming removed 3 bases at V and 0 bases at J, with 14 bases between. The CDR3 is 17 amino acids. For the CDR3, the DNA is TGTGCCAGCAGCTTGGGGACAAGGACCACAACTAATGAAAAACTGTTTTTT. Its protein is CASSLGTRTTTNEKLFF.

The V call is TRBV10-3, the J call TRBJ2-3; unclear D gene. V lost 3 bases, J lost 6 bases, and 10 bases lay in between. Per the germline V gene, CDR1 is ENHRY and CDR2 is SYGVKD. The CDR3 runs to 13 residues. CDR3 DNA: TGTGCCATCAGTGATACTGTGGGCGATACGCAGTATTTT. This translates into CAISDTVGDTQYF.

In its sample, this clone was seen a few times. This sequence joins TRBV7-9 and TRBJ1-2, with 11 bases that match TRBD1. The CDR3 consists of 14 residues. V shed 1 base and J 7 bases; nucleotides not matched to a gene: 2. Germline V gene lookup returns CDR1 SEHNR and CDR2 FQNEAQ (reference sequence). CDR3 sequence: CASSLGTGGFGYTF. The CDR3, as DNA: TGTGCCAGCAGCTTAGGGACAGGGGGCTTTGGCTACACCTTC.

The chain uses TRBV11-3 and TRBJ2-3, with 7 bases that match TRBD2. Germline trimming cut 5 bases from V and 1 base from J; bases unmatched to any gene: 6. The CDR3 length is 15 residues. Germline V gene lookup returns CDR1 SGHNT and CDR2 YENEEA. In DNA form, the CDR3 reads TGTGCCAGCAGCCTAAGCGGGGAGGGCACAGATACGCAGTATTTT. It yields the protein CASSLSGEGTDTQYF.

The rearrangement links TRBV6-5 to TRBJ2-7; possibly TRBD1 for D (5 bases). Between the trimmed V and J ends, which lost 6 bases and 2 bases, there was a span of 11 bases. This CDR3 is built from 13 residues. Germline CDR1 reads MNHEY; CDR2 reads SVGAGI. CDR3 residues: CASSTDSTYEQYF. The CDR3 nucleotides are TGTGCCAGCAGCACAGACAGCACCTACGAGCAGTACTTC.

The V and J genes are TRBV6-2 or TRBV6-3 and TRBJ2-3, with TRBD2 identical over 12 bases. This CDR3 has 17 residues. The J segment lost 2 bases and the V segment lost 2 bases, leaving 5 bases of the junction unmatched. The germline V gene has CDR1 MNHEY and CDR2 SVGEGT. The chain's CDR3 is CASSYRGLAGPTDTQYF. CDR3 in DNA: TGTGCCAGCAGTTACCGAGGACTAGCGGGGCCCACAGATACGCAGTATTTT.

This chain connects TRBV30 to TRBJ1-3; perhaps TRBD1 as D (6 bases). The CDR3 covers 15 residues. Germline loops: CDR1 GTSNPN, CDR2 SVGIG (reference sequence). V lost 0 bases to trimming and J lost 4 bases, with 13 bases between them. This CDR3 is CAWSVGGGAGNTIYF. The CDR3 nucleotides are TGTGCCTGGAGTGTAGGGGGTGGCGCCGGAAACACCATATATTTT.